This record looks at one T cell receptor beta chain sequence and its context. Mismatch with germline at one junction end may stem from a read error. There are 18 residues in the CDR3. Germline V lookup: CDR1 MDHEN, CDR2 SYDVKM. Per the study methods: How many nucleated cells were present was estimated from reference gene primer amplification. The assay was immunoSEQ multiplex PCR, and TCRdb's table has in-frame clones only and misses some. V, J and clone size are those of that table, while D and trimming were read from the DNA. The table shows fewer than 250,000 clones, with around 83% occurring only once. The data stem from a study of blood T cell repertoires in COVID-19. Study-level background: The United States, Italy and Spain provided the acute and convalescent COVID-19 samples. PBMCs, B-cell-depleted T cells, or T cells provided the cDNA or gDNA that made up the material.

Sequencing was performed on peripheral blood. The chain is built from TRBV28 and TRBJ1-6; a weak D match, TRBD1 (5 bases). The receptor's source is a man aged 50 to 59 with active or convalescent COVID-19. The CDR3 loop reads CACSVPGLGGGGNSPLHF. In nucleotides, the CDR3 is TGTGCCTGCAGCGTCCCGGGACTGGGGGGGGGTGGTAATTCACCCCTCCACTTT.